This TCR beta chain came from a study of CD8+CD57+ T cells in acquired aplastic anemia. Across the study: Roughly 3.2 ug was the average amount of DNA from sorted CD4+ and CD8+ cells. General study results and limits: The study identified around 28 CD8+ CDR3 sequences shared by patients and controls. Levels of CD8+ Simpson's diversity were not significantly distinct in patients versus controls.

By flow cytometry, patients selected for sequencing had shown an expansion of CD8+CD57+ cells. Everyone among the patients had severe acquired aplastic anemia. V dropped 3 bases and J dropped 3; count of bases not matched to a gene: 2. Germline CDR1 is SGHRS and CDR2 is YFSETQ. There are 14 residues in the CDR3. This clonotype was seen at least ten times. Its antigen is undetermined. TCR beta VDJ and CDR3 profiling used genomic DNA as template. A single record per CDR3 protein comes from TCRdb applying MiXCR to the reads. The table lists fewer than 250,000 distinct CDR3 sequences, about half of them singletons, with about 20% in the top ten.

Sequenced sample: sorted CD4+, CD8+, or CD8+CD57+ T cells (not recorded which) from PBMCs. The chain joins TRBV5-1 to TRBJ2-2; TRBD1 agrees at 7 bases. The sequence was obtained from a human donor with aplastic anemia. The CDR3 sequence is CASSWDSYTGELFF. The CDR3 DNA sequence: TGCGCCAGCAGCTGGGACAGCTACACCGGGGAGCTGTTTTTT.